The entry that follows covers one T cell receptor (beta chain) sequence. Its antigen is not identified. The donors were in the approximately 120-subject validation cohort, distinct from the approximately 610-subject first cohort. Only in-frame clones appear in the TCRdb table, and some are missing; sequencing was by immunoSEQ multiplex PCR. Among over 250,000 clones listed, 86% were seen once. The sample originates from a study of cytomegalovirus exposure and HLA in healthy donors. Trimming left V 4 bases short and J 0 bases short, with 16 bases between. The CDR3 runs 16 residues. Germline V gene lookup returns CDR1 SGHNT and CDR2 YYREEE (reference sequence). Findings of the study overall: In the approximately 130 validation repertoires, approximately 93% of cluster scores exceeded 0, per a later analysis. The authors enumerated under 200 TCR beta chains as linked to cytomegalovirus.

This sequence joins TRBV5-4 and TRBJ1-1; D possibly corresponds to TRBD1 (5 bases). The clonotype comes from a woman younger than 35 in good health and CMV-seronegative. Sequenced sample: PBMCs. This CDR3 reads CASSLNGGGVNTEAFF. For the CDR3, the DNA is TGTGCCAGCAGCCTCAACGGCGGAGGGGTGAACACTGAAGCTTTCTTT.